Described below is a single T cell receptor beta chain sequence and its context. Its specificity is unknown. The data belong to a study of cytotoxic CD8 clonotypes in ibrutinib-treated CLL. Study-level background: On average, each sample had about 250,000 productive templates and almost 95,000 productive rearrangements.

Clones were sequenced by immunoSEQ multiplex PCR, and TCRdb holds only the in-frame ones, with some missing. The sample contains approximately 74,000 clones, 75% to 85% of which appear only once. Study results and limitations: Exceeding age-matched healthy donors, baseline clonality also tracked the counts of circulating CD8+ T cells.

There are 13 residues in the CDR3. Germline loops: CDR1 SGDLS, CDR2 YYNGEE. The V end was cut by 2 bases, the J end by 5 bases, with 8 bases between. The rearrangement joins TRBV9 to TRBJ2-1, with D unclear. This sequence was found in a human donor with chronic lymphocytic leukemia. The sequencing here drew on PBMCs, taken at disease progression, from a patient treated with ibrutinib. The CDR3 DNA follows: TGTGCCAGCAGCGTCGGACCGGACAATGAGCAGTTCTTC. This translates into CASSVGPDNEQFF.